Each of the 27 T cell receptor beta chains below was sequenced from the same sample in a study of T cell responses to AZD1222 COVID-19 vaccine. The repertoire was sequenced with immunoSEQ multiplex PCR; TCRdb's copy has only in-frame clones and lacks some. In the table there are approximately 150,000 clones, around 93% of which are singletons. Sequencing used peripheral blood, obtained on day 0 of AZD1222 vaccination. Source of these receptors: an adult in good health.

This chain links TRBV19 with TRBJ1-4; no reliable D call. The length of the CDR3 is 16 residues. Trimming pared 3 bases from V and 2 bases from J, leaving 13 bases between. Germline loops: CDR1 LNHDA, CDR2 SQIVND (reference sequence). DNA for the CDR3: TGTGCCAGTAGTATTGGTGAGAGAACTACTAATGAAAAACTGTTTTTT. Protein: CASSIGERTTNEKLFF.

The chain links TRBV5-4 to TRBJ2-3; D is possibly TRBD2 (5 bases). The CDR3 is 14 amino acids. Germline V lookup: CDR1 SGHNT, CDR2 YYREEE (reference sequence). Trimming removed 0 bases from V and 0 bases from J, with 5 bases in between. CDR3 nucleotide sequence: TGTGCCAGCAGCTTGGGGACTAGCACAGATACGCAGTATTTT. Its protein product is CASSLGTSTDTQYF.

The genes are TRBV30 and TRBJ1-2, with TRBD1 identical over 7 bases. CDR3 size: 15 residues. Germline CDR1 and CDR2: GTSNPN and SVGIG (reference sequence). With V trimmed by 1 base and J by 4 bases, 9 bases remained unmatched. The CDR3 DNA reads as TGTGCCTGGAGTGCCGGGACAGCAATCTCCTATGGCTACACCTTC. It yields the protein CAWSAGTAISYGYTF.

CDR3 residues: CASSLQRTNYGYTF. CDR3 in DNA: TGTGCCAGCAGCCTCCAACGCACTAACTATGGCTACACCTTC. The V call is TRBV28, the J call TRBJ1-2, with D unclear. The CDR3 has 14 residues. The V and J ends lost 6 bases and 0 bases respectively, with 11 bases between them. The germline V gene encodes CDR1 MDHEN and CDR2 SYDVKM.

The genes are TRBV30 and TRBJ1-5; D gene unclear. With 0 bases removed from V and 8 bases from J, the gap between germline ends came to 17 bases. Germline CDR1 GTSNPN, CDR2 SVGIG (reference sequence). This CDR3 is built from 15 residues. The CDR3 protein is CAWSVYNGVKEPQHF. DNA for the CDR3: TGTGCCTGGAGTGTATATAATGGGGTAAAGGAGCCCCAGCATTTT.

The J gene is TRBJ1-1, the V gene TRBV27; TRBD1 is a possible D gene (6 bases). V lost 5 bases, J lost 1 base, and 14 bases lay in between. Germline CDR1 MNHEY, CDR2 SMNVEV (reference sequence). The CDR3 is 15 residues long. The CDR3 bases are TGTGCCAGCAGTGTCGTCGGGGGCGCGAACACTGAAGCTTTCTTT. The encoded protein is CASSVVGGANTEAFF.

The chain recombines TRBV24-1 with TRBJ2-3; D is unresolved. Trimming pared 4 bases from V and 4 bases from J, leaving 17 bases between. Germline V gene sequence: CDR1 KGHDR, CDR2 SFDVKD. The CDR3 extends over 16 amino acids. As DNA, the CDR3 is TGTGCCACCAGTGACCCCGACCGATTGAGCGCAGATACGCAGTATTTT. It yields the protein CATSDPDRLSADTQYF.

This sequence joins TRBV2 and TRBJ2-7; D is possibly TRBD1 (5 bases). Germline CDR1 is SNHLY and CDR2 is FYNNEI. The CDR3 sequence is 15 residues long. Trimming took off 1 base at V and 1 base at J, with 11 bases between the two ends. The CDR3 here is CASSEVAGPSYEQYF. The CDR3 DNA sequence: TGTGCCAGCAGTGAAGTGGCAGGGCCTTCCTACGAGCAGTACTTC. Full variable domain (outside the CDR3, taken from reference TRBV2 and TRBJ2-7): EPEVTQTPSHQVTQMGQEVILRCVPISNHLYFYWYRQILGQKVEFLVSFYNNEISEKSEIFDDQFSVERPDGSNFTLKIRSTKLEDSAMYFCASSEVAGPSYEQYFGPGTRLTVT.

The chain uses TRBV9 and TRBJ1-4, with TRBD1 identical over 8 bases. CDR1 and CDR2 (germline): SGDLS, YYNGEE. This CDR3 spans 15 amino acids. The trim removed 0 bases at V and 6 bases at J, leaving 4 bases unmatched. The CDR3 protein is CASSVGGQEDEKLFF. The CDR3 DNA follows: TGTGCCAGCAGCGTAGGGGGACAGGAAGATGAAAAACTGTTTTTT.

The chain's CDR3 is CASRRTGRKLFF. CDR3 coding DNA: TGTGCCAGCAGACGGACAGGGAGAAAACTGTTTTTT. This rearrangement joins TRBV28 to TRBJ1-4, with TRBD1 matching over 8 bases. J gave up 10 bases and V 6 bases, and 4 bases lay outside the gene matches. This CDR3 comprises 12 residues. Germline lookup yields CDR1 MDHEN and CDR2 SYDVKM.

V and J are TRBV7-9 and TRBJ1-5; TRBD1 aligns across 7 bases. From germline, CDR1 is SEHNR and CDR2 FQNEAQ (reference sequence). The CDR3 has 12 amino acids. J gave up 3 bases and V 8 bases, and 1 base lay outside the gene matches. This CDR3 is CASGQANQPQHF. The CDR3 coding sequence is TGTGCCAGCGGACAGGCCAATCAGCCCCAGCATTTT.

The CDR3 here is CASSEPGTGSYEQYF. The DNA of the CDR3 is TGTGCCAGCAGCGAACCCGGGACAGGCTCCTACGAGCAGTACTTC. The gene calls are TRBV2 and TRBJ2-7, with TRBD1 matching 8 bases. Trimming at V came to 6 bases and at J to 0 bases, leaving 7 bases not matched to a gene. Germline CDR1 SNHLY, CDR2 FYNNEI. The CDR3 loop spans 15 amino acids.

The chain employs TRBV6-5 and TRBJ2-7; D not resolved. The CDR3 totals 13 residues. Per the germline V gene, CDR1 is MNHEY and CDR2 is SVGAGI. V was cut by 4 bases and J by 0 bases, with 7 bases left in between. The CDR3 DNA is TGTGCCAGCAGTTTTGTGGGCTCCTACGAGCAGTACTTC. Amino acids: CASSFVGSYEQYF.

This chain uses TRBV2 with TRBJ1-6; unclear D gene. The germline V gene has CDR1 SNHLY and CDR2 FYNNEI. The CDR3 runs 16 residues. V was trimmed by 4 bases and J by 9 bases, leaving 19 bases between them. CDR3 residues: CASSGRHTRPISPLHF. CDR3 coding DNA: TGTGCCAGCAGTGGCCGCCACACCCGCCCAATTTCACCCCTCCACTTT.

V and J are TRBV7-2 and TRBJ1-5; D not resolved. Trimming took off 4 bases at V and 6 bases at J, with 10 bases between the two ends. The germline V gene encodes CDR1 SGHTA and CDR2 FQGNSA. The CDR3 has 13 residues. CDR3 region: CASSSRVVQPQHF. The CDR3 DNA reads as TGTGCCAGCAGCTCGCGGGTGGTTCAGCCCCAGCATTTT.

This clone has only one observation. This chain uses TRBV18 with TRBJ1-1, with TRBD1 as a possible D gene (6 bases). Trimming took off 3 bases at V and 11 bases at J, with 13 bases between the two ends. The CDR3 is 12 residues long. CDR1 and CDR2 (germline): KGHSH, LQKENI. Written as DNA, the CDR3 is TGTGCCAGCTCACCGGTGGACAGATGGGCTTTCTTT. Its protein is CASSPVDRWAFF.

The chain is built from TRBV4-2 and TRBJ2-7; 10 bases are shared with TRBD1. V lost 4 bases and J lost 5; bases outside the gene matches: 11. The CDR3 extends over 16 amino acids. The germline gives CDR1 LGHNA, CDR2 YNFKEQ. The CDR3 sequence: CASSLVRDRGSNEQYF. The DNA of the CDR3 is TGTGCCAGCAGCCTTGTCCGGGACAGGGGTTCCAACGAGCAGTACTTC.

The chain links TRBV7-2 to TRBJ2-7; 7 positions agree with TRBD2. Germline CDR1 reads SGHTA; CDR2 reads FQGNSA. V shed 3 bases, J shed 5 bases, and the junction held 4 bases outside the gene matches. This CDR3 comprises 13 residues. The CDR3 DNA sequence: TGTGCCAGCAGCTTTGCGGGAGTTAACGAGCAGTACTTC. Residues: CASSFAGVNEQYF.

The chain employs TRBV19 and TRBJ2-7; 10 bases are a match to TRBD1. CDR1 LNHDA and CDR2 SQIVND come from the germline V gene (reference sequence). Losses at the gene ends were 4 bases for V and 0 bases for J; bases not matched to a gene: 18. This CDR3 is built from 20 residues. The CDR3 DNA follows: TGTGCCAGTAGTAGTCATATCCCCACGGGACAGGGGTCTTCCTCCTACGAGCAGTACTTC. Its translation: CASSSHIPTGQGSSSYEQYF.

This clone was picked up a small number of times. The CDR3 protein is CASSHPGTEAFF. For the CDR3, the DNA is TGTGCCAGCAGCCACCCAGGGACTGAAGCTTTCTTT. The V gene is TRBV14, the J gene TRBJ1-1; D may be TRBD1 (5 bases). The V end lost 3 bases, the J end lost 5 bases, and 7 bases lay between the germline ends. Looked up from germline, CDR1 is SGHDN and CDR2 is FVKESK. This CDR3 has 12 amino acids. Full variable domain (outside the CDR3, taken from reference TRBV14 and TRBJ1-1): EAGVTQFPSHSVIEKGQTVTLRCDPISGHDNLYWYRRVMGKEIKFLLHFVKESKQDESGMPNNRFLAERTGGTYSTLKVQPAELEDSGVYFCASSHPGTEAFFGQGTRLTVV.

The chain joins TRBV9 to TRBJ2-3; 9 bases are shared with TRBD2. Germline loops: CDR1 SGDLS, CDR2 YYNGEE. This CDR3 spans 16 amino acids. V lost 0 bases and J lost 2; bases outside the gene matches: 4. The CDR3 here is CASSVVASGATDTQYF. In DNA form, the CDR3 reads TGTGCCAGCAGCGTAGTGGCTAGCGGGGCCACAGATACGCAGTATTTT.

This chain uses TRBV5-1 with TRBJ2-3, with a weak D call TRBD2 (6 bases). Germline V CDR1 and CDR2: SGHRS, YFSETQ. V shed 5 bases and J shed 6 bases, with 16 bases lying between them. The CDR3 spans 14 residues. In DNA form, the CDR3 reads TGCGCCAGCAGATCGCGGGGACCGCTGGATACGCAGTATTTT. Residues: CASRSRGPLDTQYF.

V gene TRBV3-1 (or the pseudogene TRBV3-2) combines with J gene TRBJ2-7; TRBD2 matches 10 bases. V lost 6 bases to trimming and J lost 3 bases; unmatched junction nucleotides: 2. In germline, CDR1 is LGHDT, CDR2 YNNKEL (reference sequence). CDR3 length: 13 amino acids. The chain's CDR3 is CASRASGSYEQYF. The CDR3 nucleotides are TGTGCCAGCAGGGCTAGCGGGAGCTACGAGCAGTACTTC.

Note on this clone: Other DNA sequences in this sample translate to the same CDR3. The CDR3 DNA reads TGCGCCAGCAGCAGACACTCGAACACTGAAGCTTTCTTT. Its protein product is CASSRHSNTEAFF. V and J are TRBV10-1 and TRBJ1-1; D is unclear. Between the trimmed V and J ends, which lost 6 bases and 1 base, there was a span of 9 bases. Germline V lookup: CDR1 WNHNN, CDR2 SYGVQD (reference sequence). The CDR3 contains 13 residues.

A note on this clone: The sample has other DNA sequences that encode this CDR3 too. This sequence joins TRBV28 and TRBJ1-5; D unresolved. V lost 3 bases, J lost 0 bases, and 3 bases lay in between. The germline V gene has CDR1 MDHEN and CDR2 SYDVKM. The CDR3 contains 13 residues. The CDR3 region has the DNA TGTGCCAGCAGTTTTCTTAGCAATCAGCCCCAGCATTTT. This encodes CASSFLSNQPQHF. Together with reference TRBV28 and TRBJ1-5, the CDR3 gives the full variable domain: DVKVTQSSRYLVKRTGEKVFLECVQDMDHENMFWYRQDPGLGLRLIYFSYDVKMKEKGDIPEGYSVSREKKERFSLILESASTNQTSMYLCASSFLSNQPQHFGDGTRLSIL.

Only one count was recorded for this clone. This chain uses TRBV18 with TRBJ1-4, with 8 positions matching TRBD1. The CDR3 sequence is 14 residues long. From germline, CDR1 is KGHSH and CDR2 LQKENI. The V and J ends lost 3 bases and 14 bases, in that order; junction bases with no gene match: 11. For the CDR3, the DNA is TGTGCCAGCTCACCTGGACAGGGCCGGCCCAGGCTGTTTTTT. Its translation is CASSPGQGRPRLFF.

V usage is TRBV11-2 and J usage is TRBJ2-3; a possible D gene is TRBD1 (5 bases). This CDR3 comprises 12 residues. Germline lookup yields CDR1 SGHAT and CDR2 FQNNGV. Trimming removed 6 bases from V and 3 bases from J, with 7 bases in between. CDR3 protein: CASRGRTDTQYF. DNA of the CDR3: TGTGCCAGCAGGGGGCGGACAGATACGCAGTATTTT.